The 16 T cell receptor beta chains listed next were all sequenced from one sample in a study of T cell responses to AZD1222 COVID-19 vaccine. TCRdb keeps only in-frame clones here, not all; method: immunoSEQ multiplex PCR. The sample holds 75,000 to 100,000 clones, around 87% seen once. Sequences were derived from peripheral blood, sampled on day 0 of AZD1222 vaccination. Source of these receptors: an adult in good health.

This clone was seen more than once but under ten times. The CDR3 reads CASSRSADTGELFF. The CDR3 region has the DNA TGTGCCAGCAGTAGGTCAGCAGACACCGGGGAGCTGTTTTTT. The gene calls are TRBV6-2 or TRBV6-3 and TRBJ2-2; D unclear. The CDR3 extends over 14 amino acids. The V end was cut by 5 bases, the J end by 3 bases, with 10 bases between. Germline V gene data show CDR1 as MNHEY and CDR2 as SVGEGT.

The rearrangement joins TRBV29-1 to TRBJ1-3; D is perhaps TRBD1 (5 bases). Germline V gene data show CDR1 as SQVTM and CDR2 as ANQGSEA. Trimming cost V 4 bases and J 0 bases, with 10 bases left between them. CDR3 length equals 14 residues. The CDR3 loop reads CSVVLGDSGNTIYF. In DNA, the CDR3 is TGCAGCGTTGTGTTGGGGGACTCTGGAAACACCATATATTTT.

V and J are TRBV5-4 and TRBJ2-7; unclear D gene. The CDR3 has 11 residues. Germline CDR1 and CDR2: SGHNT and YYREEE (reference sequence). V was pared by 0 bases and J by 5 bases, with 3 bases between. CDR3 amino acids: CASSLDHEQYF. The CDR3, as DNA: TGTGCCAGCAGCTTGGACCACGAGCAGTACTTC.

This chain uses TRBV7-9 with TRBJ2-5; D not certain. Germline values: CDR1 SEHNR, CDR2 FQNEAQ (reference sequence). V was clipped by 8 bases and J by 5 bases, with 3 bases between them. The CDR3 extends over 9 amino acids. CDR3 sequence: CASGETQYF. In DNA form, the CDR3 reads TGTGCCAGCGGGGAGACCCAGTACTTC.

The V gene is TRBV6-5, the J gene TRBJ2-1, with a possible D match to TRBD2 (6 bases). Trimming left V 4 bases short and J 0 bases short, with 13 bases between. Germline values: CDR1 MNHEY, CDR2 SVGAGI. The CDR3 is 16 residues long. CDR3 sequence reads: CASSSLARSSYNEQFF. The DNA for the CDR3 is TGTGCCAGCAGTTCACTAGCCCGGAGCTCCTACAATGAGCAGTTCTTC.

The chain joins TRBV7-3 to TRBJ2-3, with a possible D match to TRBD2 (5 bases). The CDR3 runs to 14 residues. Germline V gene sequence: CDR1 SGHTA, CDR2 FQGTGA. Trimming stripped 3 bases from V and 1 base from J, with 8 bases between. The CDR3 DNA reads as TGTGCCAGCAGCTTCCGAGGGCGCACAGATACGCAGTATTTT. Its translation is CASSFRGRTDTQYF.

V gene TRBV7-9 combines with J gene TRBJ2-3; 11 nucleotides match TRBD2. The CDR3 sequence is 16 residues long. V gave up 6 bases and J gave up 7 bases; unmatched junction bases: 12. Germline CDR1 SEHNR, CDR2 FQNEAQ (reference sequence). CDR3 in DNA: TGTGCCAGCAGGCCACCCCTAGCGGGAGGTAGAAATACGCAGTATTTT. As protein: CASRPPLAGGRNTQYF.

The chain has TRBV4-1 and TRBJ1-4; 10 positions match TRBD1. Losses at the gene ends were 8 bases for V and 0 bases for J; bases not matched to a gene: 6. Germline CDR1 and CDR2: MGHRA and YSYEKL. The CDR3 extends over 16 amino acids. CDR3 amino acids: CASRDRGSATNEKLFF. CDR3 bases: TGCGCCAGCCGGGACAGGGGATCGGCAACTAATGAAAAACTGTTTTTT.

The V and J genes are TRBV7-9 and TRBJ2-7, with D possibly being TRBD1 (6 bases). Germline lookup yields CDR1 SEHNR and CDR2 FQNEAQ (reference sequence). This CDR3 has 13 amino acids. Trimming took 6 bases from V and 5 from J, leaving 14 bases between them. The CDR3: CASSLQQGNEQYF. For the CDR3, the DNA is TGTGCCAGCAGTCTACAACAGGGCAACGAGCAGTACTTC.

J is TRBJ2-1 and V is TRBV3-1 (or the pseudogene TRBV3-2); 11 bases line up with TRBD2. The CDR3 length is 15 residues. Germline CDR1 and CDR2: LGHDT and YNNKEL (reference sequence). Unmatched junction bases numbered 1, after V lost 5 bases and J lost 1 base. The CDR3 DNA sequence: TGTGCCAGCAGCATAGCGGGAGGGTCCTACAATGAGCAGTTCTTC. The encoded protein is CASSIAGGSYNEQFF.

The chain carries TRBV18 and TRBJ2-5; 8 nucleotides line up with TRBD2. The CDR3 sequence is 16 residues long. J gave up 4 bases and V 2 bases, and 9 bases lay outside the gene matches. Looked up from germline, CDR1 is KGHSH and CDR2 is LQKENI. For the CDR3, the DNA is TGTGCCAGCTCACCAGGGACTAGGAACTTCAGAGAGACCCAGTACTTC. Amino acid sequence: CASSPGTRNFRETQYF.

The chain couples TRBV28 to TRBJ1-1; D not certain. Trimming pared 3 bases from V and 4 bases from J, leaving 9 bases between. Germline V gene data show CDR1 as MDHEN and CDR2 as SYDVKM. The CDR3 extends over 13 amino acids. CDR3 amino acids: CASSFITGTEAFF. In nucleotides, the CDR3 is TGTGCCAGCAGTTTCATCACGGGCACTGAAGCTTTCTTT.

The rearrangement links TRBV11-2 to TRBJ2-1; 8 bases are shared with TRBD2. V lost 3 bases, J lost 10 bases, and 23 bases stayed unmatched. Germline assignment: CDR1 SGHAT and CDR2 FQNNGV. This CDR3 is built from 19 residues. CDR3 residues: CASSFWGAKASGSKREQFF. CDR3 in DNA: TGTGCCAGCAGCTTTTGGGGGGCTAAAGCGAGCGGGAGCAAGAGGGAGCAGTTCTTC.

The chain links TRBV7-8 to TRBJ1-5, with TRBD1 identical over 12 bases. The CDR3 loop spans 19 amino acids. V was clipped by 5 bases and J by 1 base; unmatched bases: 12. Germline lookup yields CDR1 SGHVS and CDR2 FQNEAQ. This chain's CDR3 is CASSQTGTGGAGSNQPQHF. DNA of the CDR3: TGTGCCAGCAGCCAAACTGGGACAGGGGGCGCGGGAAGCAATCAGCCCCAGCATTTT.

V usage is TRBV9 and J usage is TRBJ2-7, with TRBD2 matching 11 bases. Trimming at V came to 4 bases and at J to 2 bases, leaving 17 bases not matched to a gene. Germline V lookup: CDR1 SGDLS, CDR2 YYNGEE. The CDR3 has 19 residues. Here the CDR3 DNA reads TGTGCCAGCAGCCCTGCTTCGCTAGCGGGAGGATACCACCCCTACGAGCAGTACTTC. This sequence encodes CASSPASLAGGYHPYEQYF.

The chain recombines TRBV2 with TRBJ2-5, with 7 bases identical to TRBD2. The germline gives CDR1 SNHLY, CDR2 FYNNEI. The ends lost 6 bases at V and 1 base at J; junction bases unmatched: 5. There are 14 residues in the CDR3. This CDR3 is CASRASGSQETQYF. CDR3 DNA sequence: TGTGCCAGCAGGGCTAGCGGATCCCAAGAGACCCAGTACTTC.